A single sample is the source of the 23 T cell receptor beta chains below, sequenced in a study of shared clonotypes between healthy human individuals. The protocol was immunoSEQ multiplex PCR, while the TCRdb copy is restricted to in-frame clones and leaves out a portion. The sample carries around 720,000 clones, more than 70% recorded once. The material sequenced was memory CD4+ T cells sorted from blood. Subset reported: CD45RA-negative fraction. Receptors were obtained from a woman aged 25 to 45 in good health.

The rearrangement joins TRBV28 to TRBJ1-1; D is perhaps TRBD1 (5 bases). Per the germline V gene, CDR1 is MDHEN and CDR2 is SYDVKM. The CDR3 covers 17 residues. Trimming pared 6 bases from V and 2 bases from J, leaving 22 bases between. The CDR3 sequence: CASSLDTGATSNTEAFF. For the CDR3, the DNA is TGTGCCAGCAGCCTAGATACAGGCGCGACCTCTAACACTGAAGCTTTCTTT. Together with reference TRBV28 and TRBJ1-1, the CDR3 gives the full variable domain: DVKVTQSSRYLVKRTGEKVFLECVQDMDHENMFWYRQDPGLGLRLIYFSYDVKMKEKGDIPEGYSVSREKKERFSLILESASTNQTSMYLCASSLDTGATSNTEAFFGQGTRLTVV.

Concerning this clone itself: This may arise from a read error, as a much more abundant clone is one base away. The chain couples TRBV6-6 to TRBJ2-2, with TRBD2 matching over 11 bases. The CDR3 loop spans 14 amino acids. V was clipped by 6 bases and J by 5 bases; unmatched bases: 2. Germline V gene data show CDR1 as MNHNY and CDR2 as SVGAGI (reference sequence). The CDR3 loop reads CASRGLAETGELFF. The CDR3 nucleotides are TGTGCCAGCAGGGGACTAGCGGAGACCGGGGAGCTGTTTTTT.

This sequence joins TRBV5-8 and TRBJ2-2; a possible D gene is TRBD1 (6 bases). V gave up 0 bases and J gave up 0 bases, with 12 bases separating them. CDR1 and CDR2 (germline): SGHTS, YDEGEE. The CDR3 is 17 amino acids. The CDR3 region has the DNA TGTGCCAGCAGCTTGGCTAACAGGGCCGCGAACACCGGGGAGCTGTTTTTT. Translating gives CASSLANRAANTGELFF.

This clone was counted between two and nine times. The V gene is TRBV5-6, the J gene TRBJ2-3; the match to TRBD2 covers 8 bases. There are 17 residues in the CDR3. V shed 2 bases and J 5 bases; nucleotides not matched to a gene: 13. In germline, CDR1 is SGHDT, CDR2 YYEEEE. The chain's CDR3 is CASSLYQGGRRGDTQYF. The CDR3 region has the DNA TGTGCCAGCAGCTTATATCAGGGCGGGAGGAGGGGAGATACGCAGTATTTT.

V gene TRBV5-1 combines with J gene TRBJ1-1; D call uncertain. Per germline, CDR1 SGHRS and CDR2 YFSETQ. V shed 4 bases and J shed 1 base, with 11 bases lying between them. This CDR3 has 14 amino acids. CDR3 protein: CASSRSGENTEAFF. For the CDR3, the DNA is TGCGCCAGCAGCCGGAGTGGGGAGAACACTGAAGCTTTCTTT.

This clone was picked up many times. Here the CDR3 DNA reads TGTGCCAGCAGTTTCAGGCGGGAGCAGAGGCAGTTCTTC. Its translation is CASSFRREQRQFF. The V gene is TRBV27, the J gene TRBJ2-1; 7 bases agree with TRBD2. CDR1 is MNHEY and CDR2 is SMNVEV in the germline V gene (reference sequence). V dropped 3 bases and J dropped 12; count of bases not matched to a gene: 8. The CDR3 is 13 residues long.

As regards this clone: At the DNA level, this CDR3 is encoded by other sequences in the same sample as well. V is TRBV28 and J is TRBJ2-7; TRBD2 matches 10 bases. The CDR3 consists of 15 residues. Trimming at V came to 4 bases and at J to 0 bases, leaving 3 bases not matched to a gene. CDR1 MDHEN and CDR2 SYDVKM come from the germline V gene. CDR3 nucleotide sequence: TGTGCCAGCAGTTCTCCTAGCGGGAGCTCCTACGAGCAGTACTTC. This translates into CASSSPSGSSYEQYF. The full variable domain, rest sourced from reference TRBV28 and TRBJ2-7, is DVKVTQSSRYLVKRTGEKVFLECVQDMDHENMFWYRQDPGLGLRLIYFSYDVKMKEKGDIPEGYSVSREKKERFSLILESASTNQTSMYLCASSSPSGSSYEQYFGPGTRLTVT.

V and J are TRBV6-1 and TRBJ1-5; 8 bases map to TRBD1. V shed 6 bases and J 5 bases; nucleotides not matched to a gene: 6. CDR3 size: 14 residues. The germline V gene has CDR1 MNHNS and CDR2 SASEGT. The CDR3 DNA sequence: TGTGCCAGCAGGCCTAGGACAGGGCATCAGCCCCAGCATTTT. Its protein is CASRPRTGHQPQHF.

The chain's CDR3 is CASSSGTSSYEQYF. CDR3 coding DNA: TGTGCCAGCTCGTCCGGGACAAGCTCCTACGAGCAGTACTTC. The gene calls are TRBV18 and TRBJ2-7, with D perhaps matching TRBD1 (6 bases). The CDR3 is 14 residues long. V lost 6 bases, J lost 0 bases, and 12 bases lay in between. Germline loops: CDR1 KGHSH, CDR2 LQKENI. The full variable domain, with the rest looked up from reference TRBV18 and TRBJ2-7, is NAGVMQNPRHLVRRRGQEARLRCSPMKGHSHVYWYRQLPEEGLKFMVYLQKENIIDESGMPKERFSAEFPKEGPSILRIQQVVRGDSAAYFCASSSGTSSYEQYFGPGTRLTVT.

The chain couples TRBV11-2 to TRBJ2-7; tentative D call: TRBD2 (5 bases). Germline lookup yields CDR1 SGHAT and CDR2 FQNNGV. Trimming stripped 2 bases from V and 0 bases from J, with 5 bases between. The CDR3 runs to 13 residues. DNA for the CDR3: TGTGCCAGCAGCTTACGGGACTCCTACGAGCAGTACTTC. Its protein is CASSLRDSYEQYF.

The rearrangement links TRBV7-3 to TRBJ2-3; TRBD2 agrees at 7 bases. This CDR3 is 14 amino acids long. Germline V gene lookup returns CDR1 SGHTA and CDR2 FQGTGA. Trimming cost V 5 bases and J 4 bases; bases outside gene matches: 6. The chain's CDR3 is CASSRTSAADTQYF. The CDR3 DNA follows: TGTGCCAGCAGCCGAACTAGCGCCGCAGATACGCAGTATTTT.

V is TRBV6-5 and J is TRBJ1-1; the D is unclear. Trimming removed 7 bases at V and 1 base at J, with 10 bases between. Germline CDR1 is MNHEY and CDR2 is SVGAGI. The CDR3 consists of 13 residues. In DNA, the CDR3 is TGTGCCAGCACCCTACAAGCGAACACTGAAGCTTTCTTT. Translation gives CASTLQANTEAFF.

The V gene is TRBV2, the J gene TRBJ2-5; maybe TRBD1 (6 bases). CDR3 length: 12 amino acids. Trimming left V 4 bases short and J 11 bases short, with 14 bases between. Germline V gene data show CDR1 as SNHLY and CDR2 as FYNNEI. The CDR3, as DNA: TGTGCCAGCAGTGTCAACAACAGGGAGCAGTACTTC. It encodes CASSVNNREQYF.

The chain combines TRBV5-1 with TRBJ2-7; the D gene could be TRBD1 or TRBD2 (6 bases each). V lost 0 bases and J lost 3, with 10 bases in between. CDR3 length: 14 residues. The germline gives CDR1 SGHRS, CDR2 YFSETQ. CDR3 protein: CASSLDREVYEQYF. Written as DNA, the CDR3 is TGCGCCAGCAGCTTGGACAGGGAGGTCTACGAGCAGTACTTC.

The chain links TRBV14 to TRBJ2-7; TRBD2 might be the D (6 bases). Trimming cost V 2 bases and J 5 bases, with 10 bases left between them. Per germline, CDR1 SGHDN and CDR2 FVKESK. This CDR3 region has 13 residues. The CDR3 sequence: CASSQWGEHEQYF. Written as DNA, the CDR3 is TGTGCCAGCAGCCAATGGGGGGAGCACGAGCAGTACTTC.

The CDR3 DNA is TGTGCCACCAGCAGAGATATGACTCTCGGGGGCTACACCTTC. Its translation: CATSRDMTLGGYTF. The chain employs TRBV15 and TRBJ1-2; the D is unclear. Per the germline V gene, CDR1 is LNHNV and CDR2 is YYDKDF (reference sequence). V lost 0 bases, J lost 8 bases, and 13 bases lay in between. The CDR3 is 14 residues long.

The chain recombines TRBV4-1 with TRBJ2-2; 9 positions agree with TRBD2. Germline V gene sequence: CDR1 MGHRA, CDR2 YSYEKL. The V and J ends lost 2 bases and 0 bases, in that order; junction bases with no gene match: 1. The CDR3 has 16 amino acids. CDR3 bases: TGCGCCAGCAGCCAACTAGCGGGGTCGAACACCGGGGAGCTGTTTTTT. Residues: CASSQLAGSNTGELFF.

The V call is TRBV7-6, the J call TRBJ2-7; 9 bases fit TRBD2. Germline trimming cut 5 bases from V and 2 bases from J; bases unmatched to any gene: 4. The CDR3 is made up of 14 amino acids. The germline CDR1 and CDR2 sequences are SGHVS and FNYEAQ. CDR3 in amino acids: CASSPTSGTYEQYF. As DNA, the CDR3 is TGTGCCAGCAGCCCGACTAGCGGTACCTACGAGCAGTACTTC. Supplemented by reference TRBV7-6 and TRBJ2-7, the full variable domain reads GAGVSQSPRYKVTKRGQDVALRCDPISGHVSLYWYRQALGQGPEFLTYFNYEAQQDKSGLPNDRFSAERPEGSISTLTIQRTEQRDSAMYRCASSPTSGTYEQYFGPGTRLTVT.

The V gene is TRBV5-1, the J gene TRBJ1-1; D possibly corresponds to TRBD1 (6 bases). The germline V gene has CDR1 SGHRS and CDR2 YFSETQ. The germline V and J ends were trimmed by 5 bases and 4 bases, with 18 bases remaining between them. This CDR3 has 15 amino acids. CDR3 nucleotide sequence: TGCGCCAGCAGTATGGCTGGGGGGCAGGGCACTGAAGCTTTCTTT. Residues: CASSMAGGQGTEAFF.

This chain uses TRBV7-9 with TRBJ1-3; maybe TRBD1 (5 bases). The CDR3 extends over 15 amino acids. The V end lost 5 bases, the J end lost 4 bases, and 15 bases lay between the germline ends. Germline CDR1 SEHNR, CDR2 FQNEAQ (reference sequence). CDR3 sequence: CASSPGGVAGNTIYF. CDR3 sequence (DNA): TGTGCCAGCAGCCCCGGGGGGGTTGCAGGAAACACCATATATTTT.

DNA for the CDR3: TGTGCCAGCAGAGAAGCGGGGGGGCAAACCTACGAGCAGTACTTC. Its translation is CASREAGGQTYEQYF. This rearrangement joins TRBV28 to TRBJ2-7; 10 positions agree with TRBD2. Germline CDR1 and CDR2: MDHEN and SYDVKM. The CDR3 length is 15 residues. After removal of 6 bases from V and 2 bases from J, the junction contained 7 bases not matched to a gene.

The chain combines TRBV6-1 with TRBJ2-1; a weak D match, TRBD2 (8 bases). The germline gives CDR1 MNHNS, CDR2 SASEGT. The V end was cut by 3 bases, the J end by 9 bases, with 30 bases between. The CDR3 is 19 amino acids. CDR3 DNA sequence: TGTGCCAGCAGTGAGATAGATCCGGGACTAGTAGGGGGCTTGGGTGAGCAGTTCTTC. It yields the protein CASSEIDPGLVGGLGEQFF.

The chain employs TRBV2 and TRBJ2-1, with unresolved D. The V gene's germline CDR1 is SNHLY and CDR2 FYNNEI. The CDR3 is 13 residues long. The V end lost 6 bases, the J end lost 9 bases, and 15 bases lay between the germline ends. The CDR3 sequence: CASRPPSIGEQFF. The CDR3 DNA follows: TGTGCCAGCAGGCCGCCCTCCATCGGTGAGCAGTTCTTC.